This T cell receptor (beta chain) was found in a study of identical twins. Germline CDR1 and CDR2: SNHLY and FYNNEI. The CDR3 sequence is 15 residues long. The V gene lost 6 bases and the J gene lost 5 bases, with 17 bases spanning the gap. A universal primer site was created by template switching, with the cDNA bearing unique molecular identifiers. TCRdb used MiXCR to reprocess the 5' RACE reads, holding one entry per CDR3 protein. The table has about 890,000 distinct CDR3 sequences, 10% to 15% seen once. About this clonotype itself: The antigen remains undetermined.

Findings and limits, study-wide: Insertions ran lower in abundant cord blood beta clonotypes, though not in memory repertoires.

These data were also reused for a study on yellow fever vaccine responses in identical twins.

The chain carries TRBV2 and TRBJ2-1; D perhaps matches TRBD2 (5 bases). The clonotype was recovered from a woman in her late teens or twenties in good health. Source material: PBMCs. CDR3 DNA: TGTGCCAGCAGCCGGCCGTATGGAGCGGACAATGAGCAGTTCTTC. Residues: CASSRPYGADNEQFF.